Below are 23 T cell receptor beta chains sequenced from a single sample in a study of blood T cell repertoires in COVID-19. Sequenced by immunoSEQ multiplex PCR; TCRdb stores in-frame clones only, minus some. This table has around 220,000 clones, about 90% appearing once. The sequencing input was PBMCs or T cells enriched from blood (not recorded which). Every receptor here comes from a woman younger than 35 who had recovered from COVID-19.

The chain employs TRBV11-3 and TRBJ2-2; 8 bases match TRBD1. Germline V gives CDR1 SGHNT, CDR2 YENEEA. CDR3 length equals 16 residues. V trimming: 2 bases; J trimming: 2 bases; junction bases outside the gene matches: 4. CDR3 sequence: CASSLQTGENTGELFF. The CDR3 DNA follows: TGTGCCAGCAGCTTACAGACAGGGGAAAACACCGGGGAGCTGTTTTTT.

This chain joins TRBV5-1 and TRBJ1-1; D possibly corresponds to TRBD1 (5 bases). CDR3 length: 12 residues. Trimming took off 1 base at V and 11 bases at J, with 12 bases between the two ends. Germline V gives CDR1 SGHRS, CDR2 YFSETQ. The CDR3 DNA follows: TGCGCCAGCAGCTTGCCGGGACTCGAGGCTTTCTTT. Encoded protein: CASSLPGLEAFF.

In DNA, the CDR3 is TGTGCCAGCAGCCGGGACAGGGATAACCAGCCCCAGCATTTT. This translates into CASSRDRDNQPQHF. V and J are TRBV9 and TRBJ1-5, with 9 bases identical to TRBD1. The trim removed 4 bases at V and 7 bases at J, leaving 6 bases unmatched. Germline CDR1 and CDR2: SGDLS and YYNGEE. CDR3 length equals 14 residues.

This chain connects TRBV19 to TRBJ1-2; perhaps TRBD1 as D (6 bases). V was shortened by 3 bases and J by 3 bases, with 17 bases between the two germline ends. The CDR3 spans 16 residues. CDR1 and CDR2 from the germline V gene are LNHDA and SQIVND (reference sequence). CDR3 amino acids: CASSMLQGSMDYGYTF. The CDR3 DNA is TGTGCCAGTAGTATGTTGCAGGGGTCGATGGACTATGGCTACACCTTC.

This clone was picked up a small number of times. This sequence joins TRBV4-1 and TRBJ1-2; D is perhaps TRBD1 (5 bases). The CDR3 totals 17 residues. V was shortened by 1 base and J by 1 base, with 16 bases between the two germline ends. Germline CDR1 and CDR2: MGHRA and YSYEKL. CDR3 in amino acids: CASSQGGGIPDNYGYTF. CDR3 DNA sequence: TGCGCCAGCAGCCAAGGGGGCGGAATACCCGATAACTATGGCTACACCTTC.

V and J are TRBV7-9 and TRBJ2-7; 9 nucleotides match TRBD2. Trimming at V came to 2 bases and at J to 4 bases, leaving 6 bases not matched to a gene. CDR3 length: 15 amino acids. Germline lookup yields CDR1 SEHNR and CDR2 FQNEAQ (reference sequence). The CDR3 protein is CASSLYASGEYEQYF. CDR3 DNA sequence: TGTGCCAGCAGCTTATATGCTAGCGGGGAATACGAGCAGTACTTC.

This rearrangement joins TRBV19 to TRBJ1-2; D is possibly TRBD1 (6 bases). V lost 5 bases and J lost 0, with 13 bases in between. This CDR3 region has 15 residues. Germline CDR1 is LNHDA and CDR2 is SQIVND (reference sequence). The CDR3 loop reads CASSVGHLANYGYTF. The CDR3 nucleotides are TGTGCCAGTAGTGTGGGACATTTAGCTAACTATGGCTACACCTTC.

The chain has TRBV7-2 and TRBJ1-5; D gene unclear. Trimming stripped 4 bases from V and 10 bases from J, with 8 bases between. The CDR3 is made up of 11 amino acids. Germline assignment: CDR1 SGHTA and CDR2 FQGNSA. For the CDR3, the DNA is TGTGCCAGCAGCTCACTCAAACCCCAGCATTTT. It is translated as CASSSLKPQHF.

The V and J genes are TRBV4-2 and TRBJ2-2, with 10 bases that match TRBD2. V lost 0 bases to trimming and J lost 5 bases; unmatched junction nucleotides: 18. Germline CDR1 reads LGHNA; CDR2 reads YNFKEQ. The CDR3 extends over 21 amino acids. CDR3 residues: CASSQERGSVSGRHGTGELFF. The CDR3 DNA reads as TGTGCCAGCAGCCAAGAACGGGGTAGTGTTAGCGGGAGGCACGGGACCGGGGAGCTGTTTTTT.

The chain carries TRBV18 and TRBJ2-2; 7 bases match TRBD2. Germline CDR1 KGHSH, CDR2 LQKENI. Trimming at V came to 1 base and at J to 5 bases, leaving 7 bases not matched to a gene. The CDR3 is made up of 16 amino acids. This chain's CDR3 is CASSPRMAGETGELFF. The DNA of the CDR3 is TGTGCCAGCTCACCACGAATGGCGGGAGAGACCGGGGAGCTGTTTTTT.

The V gene is TRBV7-9, the J gene TRBJ2-2, with D perhaps TRBD1 (6 bases). This CDR3 comprises 16 residues. Germline V gene lookup returns CDR1 SEHNR and CDR2 FQNEAQ (reference sequence). V lost 5 bases and J 1 base, leaving 14 bases between the germline ends. CDR3 coding DNA: TGTGCCAGCAGCCGTTCGACAGGTTTGAACACCGGGGAGCTGTTTTTT. It yields the protein CASSRSTGLNTGELFF.

In DNA, the CDR3 is TGTGCCAGCAGTTTACCCGCGGGGGTCGAAAAACTGTTTTTT. Translated, it gives CASSLPAGVEKLFF. The chain has TRBV28 and TRBJ1-4, with a weak D call TRBD1 (5 bases). Per the germline V gene, CDR1 is MDHEN and CDR2 is SYDVKM. V was trimmed by 2 bases and J by 8 bases, leaving 12 bases between them. The CDR3 contains 14 residues.

The CDR3 bases are TGTGCCAGCATGACAGCAGCTAACTATGGCTACACCTTC. Protein: CASMTAANYGYTF. The V call is TRBV2, the J call TRBJ1-2, with D possibly matching TRBD1 (5 bases). Trimming cost V 7 bases and J 0 bases, with 9 bases left between them. The CDR3 is made up of 13 amino acids. CDR1 and CDR2 from the germline V gene are SNHLY and FYNNEI.

CDR3 sequence (DNA): TGTGCCACCAGTGATTTGTCCTCGGGACTAGGTGCTACGCAGTATTTT. Protein: CATSDLSSGLGATQYF. V gene TRBV24-1 combines with J gene TRBJ2-3, with TRBD2 identical over 8 bases. The CDR3 is 16 amino acids. Trimming at V came to 0 bases and at J to 8 bases, leaving 9 bases not matched to a gene. Germline V gives CDR1 KGHDR, CDR2 SFDVKD.

The chain employs TRBV6-2 or TRBV6-3 and TRBJ1-5, with 11 bases fitting TRBD1. In germline, CDR1 is MNHEY, CDR2 SVGEGT. The V and J ends lost 2 bases and 7 bases, in that order; junction bases with no gene match: 1. The CDR3 has 14 amino acids. The CDR3 loop is CASSYGTGGQPQHF. CDR3 sequence (DNA): TGTGCCAGCAGTTACGGGACAGGGGGACAGCCCCAGCATTTT.

V usage is TRBV11-2 and J usage is TRBJ1-4, with a tentative D call TRBD1 (6 bases). The germline CDR1 and CDR2 sequences are SGHAT and FQNNGV. This CDR3 has 16 amino acids. The V end lost 6 bases, the J end lost 7 bases, and 21 bases lay between the germline ends. CDR3 sequence (DNA): TGTGCCAGCAGTCTTATAGGCGGGGGCTTGGGTGAAAAACTGTTTTTT. Protein: CASSLIGGGLGEKLFF.

This chain links TRBV7-6 with TRBJ2-5; D perhaps matches TRBD2 (5 bases). Germline CDR1 SGHVS, CDR2 FNYEAQ. V shed 2 bases and J shed 5 bases, with 15 bases lying between them. The CDR3 totals 15 residues. CDR3 coding DNA: TGTGCCAGCAGCTTAATGGCGGACTTCGGGGAGACCCAGTACTTC. The encoded protein is CASSLMADFGETQYF.

CDR3 residues: CASRSQFNEQFF. The DNA for the CDR3 is TGTGCCAGCAGGTCCCAGTTCAATGAGCAGTTCTTC. V gene TRBV14 combines with J gene TRBJ2-1; D is unclear. The CDR3 sequence is 12 residues long. In germline, CDR1 is SGHDN, CDR2 FVKESK. Trimming cost V 6 bases and J 6 bases, with 9 bases left between them.

The CDR3, as DNA: TGTGCCAGCAGCTTACCTACAGGGGGCACTGAAGCTTTCTTT. Protein sequence: CASSLPTGGTEAFF. V is TRBV7-9 and J is TRBJ1-1, with TRBD1 identical over 8 bases. V lost 2 bases and J lost 4; bases outside the gene matches: 3. Germline V gene data show CDR1 as SEHNR and CDR2 as FQNEAQ (reference sequence). The CDR3 is 14 amino acids.

The chain recombines TRBV5-6 with TRBJ2-2, with TRBD1 matching over 8 bases. The CDR3 spans 18 residues. Germline CDR1 is SGHDT and CDR2 is YYEEEE. V dropped 1 base and J dropped 4; count of bases not matched to a gene: 12. Written as DNA, the CDR3 is TGTGCCAGCAGCTTGAGCTCCCGACAGGGGCGAGGCACCGGGGAGCTGTTTTTT. Amino acids: CASSLSSRQGRGTGELFF.

The CDR3 spells CASSVSGTGMNTEAFF. The CDR3 DNA reads as TGTGCCAGCAGCGTCTCCGGGACAGGTATGAACACTGAAGCTTTCTTT. The rearrangement joins TRBV9 to TRBJ1-1, with TRBD1 matching over 8 bases. The junction had 6 bases not matched to a gene; V was cut back by 2 bases and J by 0 bases. Germline assignment: CDR1 SGDLS and CDR2 YYNGEE. CDR3 length: 16 residues.

V gene TRBV27 combines with J gene TRBJ2-3; D perhaps matches TRBD2 (6 bases). Germline V CDR1 and CDR2: MNHEY, SMNVEV (reference sequence). The length of the CDR3 is 17 residues. V lost 6 bases, J lost 3 bases, and 22 bases lay in between. This CDR3 is CASRVGSGFSWTDTQYF. In nucleotides, the CDR3 is TGTGCCAGCAGAGTGGGAAGCGGGTTTAGTTGGACAGATACGCAGTATTTT.

The chain carries TRBV5-1 and TRBJ2-3; D is perhaps TRBD2 (6 bases). There are 14 residues in the CDR3. The V gene's germline CDR1 is SGHRS and CDR2 YFSETQ. Trimming pared 3 bases from V and 2 bases from J, leaving 10 bases between. CDR3 coding DNA: TGCGCCAGCAGCTGGAGGGAGTACACAGATACGCAGTATTTT. It codes for CASSWREYTDTQYF.